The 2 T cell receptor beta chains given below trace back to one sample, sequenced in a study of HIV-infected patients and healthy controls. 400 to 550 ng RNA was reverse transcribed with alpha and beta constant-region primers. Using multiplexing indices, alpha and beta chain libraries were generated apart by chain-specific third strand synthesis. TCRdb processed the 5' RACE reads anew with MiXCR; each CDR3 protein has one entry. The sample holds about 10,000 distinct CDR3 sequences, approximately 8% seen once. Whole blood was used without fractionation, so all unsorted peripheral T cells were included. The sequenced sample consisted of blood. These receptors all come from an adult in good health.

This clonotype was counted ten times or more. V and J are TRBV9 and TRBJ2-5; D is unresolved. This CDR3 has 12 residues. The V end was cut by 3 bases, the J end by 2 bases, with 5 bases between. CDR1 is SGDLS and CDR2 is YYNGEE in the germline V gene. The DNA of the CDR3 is TGTGCCAGCAGCGCGTCGCAAGAGACCCAGTACTTC. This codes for CASSASQETQYF. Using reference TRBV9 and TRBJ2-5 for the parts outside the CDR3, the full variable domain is DSGVTQTPKHLITATGQRVTLRCSPRSGDLSVYWYQQSLDQGLQFLIQYYNGEERAKGNILERFSAQQFPDLHSELNLSSLELGDSALYFCASSASQETQYFGPGTRLLVL.

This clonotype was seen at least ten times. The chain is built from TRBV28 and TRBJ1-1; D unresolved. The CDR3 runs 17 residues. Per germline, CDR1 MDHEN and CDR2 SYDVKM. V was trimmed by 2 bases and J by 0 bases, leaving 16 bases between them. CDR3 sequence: CASSLDRSRGMNTEAFF. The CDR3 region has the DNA TGTGCCAGCAGTTTAGACCGCTCGCGGGGAATGAACACTGAAGCTTTCTTT.